The 18 T cell receptor beta chains below were found in one sample sequenced in a study of cytomegalovirus exposure and HLA in healthy donors. Both 60 Vbeta primers and 13 Jbeta primers went into the PCR. Some clones are missing from TCRdb's copy, which holds only in-frame ones; the method was immunoSEQ multiplex PCR. The sample has around 130,000 clones; approximately 80% are singletons. Sequencing used PBMCs. These TCRs come from a man younger than 30 in good health and CMV-seropositive.

The chain combines TRBV11-2 with TRBJ1-3, with a weak D call TRBD1 (6 bases). Germline loops: CDR1 SGHAT, CDR2 FQNNGV. The CDR3 spans 15 residues. The V gene lost 1 base and the J gene lost 3 bases, with 10 bases spanning the gap. CDR3 residues: CASSLVRGFGNTIYF. CDR3 coding DNA: TGTGCCAGCAGCTTAGTCAGGGGATTTGGAAACACCATATATTTT. Together with reference TRBV11-2 and TRBJ1-3, the CDR3 gives the full variable domain: EAGVAQSPRYKIIEKRQSVAFWCNPISGHATLYWYQQILGQGPKLLIQFQNNGVVDDSQLPKDRFSAERLKGVDSTLKIQPAKLEDSAVYLCASSLVRGFGNTIYFGEGSWLTVV.

The J gene is TRBJ2-2, the V gene TRBV6-4; D is unresolved. With 4 bases removed from V and 3 bases from J, the gap between germline ends came to 9 bases. This CDR3 contains 14 residues. The germline gives CDR1 MRHNA, CDR2 SNTAGT. In nucleotides, the CDR3 is TGTGCCAGCAGTGTCAGCGACGACACCGGGGAGCTGTTTTTT. Encoded protein: CASSVSDDTGELFF.

V usage is TRBV9 and J usage is TRBJ1-3, with 7 bases identical to TRBD1. This CDR3 comprises 15 residues. The V gene end was trimmed by 4 bases and the J gene end by 0 bases; junction bases not matched to a gene: 4. The germline CDR1 and CDR2 sequences are SGDLS and YYNGEE. This chain's CDR3 is CASSNTGVSGNTIYF. CDR3 DNA: TGTGCCAGCAGCAATACAGGGGTCTCTGGAAACACCATATATTTT. Full variable domain (missing parts from reference TRBV9 and TRBJ1-3): DSGVTQTPKHLITATGQRVTLRCSPRSGDLSVYWYQQSLDQGLQFLIQYYNGEERAKGNILERFSAQQFPDLHSELNLSSLELGDSALYFCASSNTGVSGNTIYFGEGSWLTVV.

V and J are TRBV11-2 and TRBJ2-4; a possible D gene is TRBD1 (6 bases). This CDR3 spans 18 amino acids. The germline V gene has CDR1 SGHAT and CDR2 FQNNGV. Trimming pared 1 base from V and 1 base from J, leaving 17 bases between. CDR3 nucleotide sequence: TGTGCCAGCAGCTTAGTCCCAAACCAGGGGACGGCCAAAAACATTCAGTACTTC. It specifies CASSLVPNQGTAKNIQYF. Combining the CDR3 with reference TRBV11-2 and TRBJ2-4 gives the whole variable domain EAGVAQSPRYKIIEKRQSVAFWCNPISGHATLYWYQQILGQGPKLLIQFQNNGVVDDSQLPKDRFSAERLKGVDSTLKIQPAKLEDSAVYLCASSLVPNQGTAKNIQYFGAGTRLSVL.

The chain recombines TRBV5-1 with TRBJ2-7, with D possibly being TRBD1 (6 bases). The CDR3 spans 14 residues. The V gene lost 3 bases and the J gene lost 4 bases, with 14 bases spanning the gap. Germline loops: CDR1 SGHRS, CDR2 YFSETQ. The CDR3 DNA follows: TGCGCCAGCAGCTCCTTGGGGACACCGTACGAGCAGTACTTC. This codes for CASSSLGTPYEQYF.

In this sample, this clone turned up once. The chain recombines TRBV19 with TRBJ2-1, with 9 bases aligning to TRBD2. Per the germline V gene, CDR1 is LNHDA and CDR2 is SQIVND (reference sequence). V lost 0 bases, J lost 10 bases, and 7 bases stayed unmatched. The CDR3 runs 15 residues. As DNA, the CDR3 is TGTGCCAGTAGTATAGATCAAGCGGGAGGCGGGGAGCAGTTCTTC. Translated, it gives CASSIDQAGGGEQFF.

The chain couples TRBV5-6 to TRBJ1-4; D uncertain. The V end lost 0 bases, the J end lost 8 bases, and 11 bases lay between the germline ends. The CDR3 spans 14 residues. CDR1 and CDR2 (germline): SGHDT, YYEEEE. In DNA form, the CDR3 reads TGTGCCAGCAGCTTGGATGCGGCCGAAGAAAAACTGTTTTTT. Protein: CASSLDAAEEKLFF.

V and J are TRBV6-4 and TRBJ1-6; D may be TRBD1 (5 bases). Germline V gives CDR1 MRHNA, CDR2 SNTAGT. CDR3 length: 14 residues. Deletions cut 2 bases from V and 9 bases from J, with 11 bases between. CDR3 residues: CASSDRVGGSPLHF. CDR3 nucleotide sequence: TGTGCCAGCAGTGACAGGGTCGGGGGTTCACCCCTCCACTTT.

The V and J genes are TRBV19 and TRBJ1-1; a possible D gene is TRBD1 (6 bases). This CDR3 region has 16 residues. CDR1 is LNHDA, CDR2 SQIVND, per germline (reference sequence). The V end was cut by 5 bases, the J end by 3 bases, with 19 bases between. The DNA of the CDR3 is TGTGCCAGTAGTGTCCCGGGACACCGGGGGGACACTGAAGCTTTCTTT. Its protein is CASSVPGHRGDTEAFF.

The CDR3 spells CASSPPWTGPGELFF. The CDR3 region has the DNA TGCGCCAGCAGCCCACCTTGGACAGGGCCCGGGGAGCTGTTTTTT. The V gene is TRBV4-1, the J gene TRBJ2-2, with TRBD1 identical over 8 bases. CDR3 length: 15 residues. The V gene end was trimmed by 4 bases and the J gene end by 6 bases; junction bases not matched to a gene: 7. Per germline, CDR1 MGHRA and CDR2 YSYEKL.

The chain joins TRBV30 to TRBJ2-2; D call uncertain. CDR1 GTSNPN and CDR2 SVGIG come from the germline V gene (reference sequence). This CDR3 region has 14 residues. V was pared by 5 bases and J by 0 bases, with 10 bases between. DNA for the CDR3: TGTGCCTGGTGCGGCGGAGCGAACACCGGGGAGCTGTTTTTT. This gives the protein CAWCGGANTGELFF.

J is TRBJ2-7 and V is TRBV5-4; 10 bases align to TRBD1. J gave up 3 bases and V 4 bases, and 7 bases lay outside the gene matches. Germline V lookup: CDR1 SGHNT, CDR2 YYREEE (reference sequence). This CDR3 comprises 15 residues. The CDR3 region is CASSPGQGVNYEQYF. As DNA, the CDR3 is TGTGCCAGCAGCCCCGGACAGGGGGTGAACTACGAGCAGTACTTC.

The chain recombines TRBV12-1 with TRBJ2-7; the DNA was not compared with TRBD2, the D call given in the table. TRBV12-1 is annotated as a pseudogene. The CDR3 consists of 17 residues. In nucleotides, the CDR3 is TGTGCCAGCAGCGCGCCGCCCCTAGCGAGGAGCTCCTACGAGCAGTACTTC. The encoded protein is CASSAPPLARSSYEQYF.

This chain uses TRBV30 with TRBJ1-1; D perhaps matches TRBD1 (5 bases). Looked up from germline, CDR1 is GTSNPN and CDR2 is SVGIG (reference sequence). The V end was cut by 0 bases, the J end by 4 bases, with 15 bases between. There are 15 residues in the CDR3. The CDR3 loop reads CAWSVLGGASTEAFF. CDR3 DNA: TGTGCCTGGAGTGTATTGGGGGGAGCAAGCACTGAAGCTTTCTTT. Complete variable domain (other parts from reference TRBV30 and TRBJ1-1): SQTIHQWPATLVQPVGSPLSLECTVEGTSNPNLYWYRQAAGRGLQLLFYSVGIGQISSEVPQNLSASRPQDRQFILSSKKLLLSDSGFYLCAWSVLGGASTEAFFGQGTRLTVV.

The chain recombines TRBV7-9 with TRBJ1-1; 8 bases fit TRBD1. This CDR3 is 12 amino acids long. The germline V gene has CDR1 SEHNR and CDR2 FQNEAQ (reference sequence). The trim removed 5 bases at V and 11 bases at J, leaving 7 bases unmatched. The CDR3 DNA reads TGTGCCAGCAGCCGGCGACAGGGGACGGCTTTCTTT. This gives the protein CASSRRQGTAFF. Using reference TRBV7-9 and TRBJ1-1 for the parts outside the CDR3, the full variable domain is DTGVSQNPRHKITKRGQNVTFRCDPISEHNRLYWYRQTLGQGPEFLTYFQNEAQLEKSRLLSDRFSAERPKGSFSTLEIQRTEQGDSAMYLCASSRRQGTAFFGQGTRLTVV.

The chain recombines TRBV4-1 with TRBJ1-1; tentatively, D is TRBD1 (6 bases). V shed 3 bases and J shed 5 bases, with 13 bases lying between them. This CDR3 contains 14 residues. Per the germline V gene, CDR1 is MGHRA and CDR2 is YSYEKL. The CDR3 spells CASSHGGAVTEAFF. CDR3 bases: TGCGCCAGCAGCCACGGGGGGGCGGTGACTGAAGCTTTCTTT.

CDR3 region: CASTSSGGASDTQYF. The CDR3 coding sequence is TGTGCCAGCACCTCTAGCGGGGGGGCGTCAGATACGCAGTATTTT. V gene TRBV2 combines with J gene TRBJ2-3, with TRBD2 identical over 12 bases. The V segment lost 7 bases and the J segment 4 bases; nucleotides outside the gene matches: 6. CDR1 and CDR2 from the germline V gene are SNHLY and FYNNEI. The CDR3 runs to 15 residues.

The genes are TRBV5-6 and TRBJ2-7; D is unresolved. Between the trimmed V and J ends, which lost 1 base and 5 bases, there was a span of 4 bases. The CDR3 is made up of 11 amino acids. Germline V gene lookup returns CDR1 SGHDT and CDR2 YYEEEE. In DNA form, the CDR3 reads TGTGCCAGCAGCTTGAATAACGAGCAGTACTTC. Protein: CASSLNNEQYF.